This passage covers 7 T cell receptor beta chains from one sample sequenced in a study of tumor-infiltrating lymphocytes in primary liver carcinoma. A primer matching the constant region was used to make TCR beta cDNA from about 500 ng of total RNA. Three rounds of nested multiplex PCR with slightly modified ARM-PCR produced TCR beta libraries. A C-beta reverse primer and TRBV1-TRBV30 forward primers served in each of the first two PCR rounds, at 9 to 10 cycles apiece. TCRdb analysed the multiplex PCR reads with MiXCR anew, one entry per CDR3 protein. The sample lists about 180,000 distinct CDR3 sequences; 50% to 75% were seen once. In addition to blood RNA drawn from unsorted whole blood, germline DNA was extracted. The sequenced sample consisted of peripheral blood. These receptors all come from a man in his forties or fifties with primary liver carcinoma and hepatitis B virus infection.

On this clonotype itself: One end of the junction is discordant with germline, which a read error may explain. The chain has TRBV10-2 and TRBJ2-2, with D unclear. Germline V gene sequence: CDR1 WSHSY, CDR2 SAAADI. This CDR3 region has 11 residues. Here the CDR3 DNA reads TGCACCAGCAGTGCCCCCGGGGAGCTGTTTTTT. Translating gives CTSSAPGELFF.

This clonotype has just one count. This could be a read error, since a much larger clone is one nucleotide away. The V gene is TRBV4-1, the J gene TRBJ2-1; 7 nucleotides match TRBD2. The CDR3 is 15 amino acids. Trimming cost V 1 base and J 6 bases; bases outside gene matches: 6. The germline V gene encodes CDR1 MGHRA and CDR2 YSYEKL. CDR3 in amino acids: CASSQVSGPCNEQFF. The CDR3 bases are TGCGCCAGCAGCCAAGTTAGCGGGCCGTGCAATGAGCAGTTCTTC.

In this sample, this clonotype turned up once. This chain uses TRBV30 with TRBJ2-1, with no clear D. The germline gives CDR1 GTSNPN, CDR2 SVGIG (reference sequence). This CDR3 spans 13 amino acids. V lost 1 base, J lost 0 bases, and 4 bases lay in between. The CDR3 loop reads CAWSADSYNEQFF. The CDR3 DNA follows: TGTGCCTGGAGTGCAGACTCCTACAATGAGCAGTTCTTC.

The gene calls are TRBV6-2 or TRBV6-3 and TRBJ2-7; 10 bases line up with TRBD1. CDR3 length: 16 amino acids. With V trimmed by 8 bases and J by 1 base, 11 bases remained unmatched. Germline V gene sequence: CDR1 MNHEY, CDR2 SVGEGT. CDR3 residues: CASDPGGQGRSYEQYF. The CDR3 coding sequence is TGTGCCAGCGACCCAGGGGGACAGGGGCGATCCTACGAGCAGTACTTC.

The CDR3: CASSVTRTSYNEQFF. Written as DNA, the CDR3 is TGCGCCAGCAGCGTGACTAGGACCTCCTACAATGAGCAGTTCTTC. The chain employs TRBV5-1 and TRBJ2-1, with a tentative D call TRBD2 (6 bases). CDR1 is SGHRS and CDR2 is YFSETQ in the germline V gene. V lost 4 bases and J lost 0, with 11 bases in between. The CDR3 has 15 residues.

Details on this clonotype: The junction does not match germline at one end; this may be a read error. The chain joins TRBV12-3 or TRBV12-4 to TRBJ2-1, with TRBD1 matching 7 bases. This CDR3 has 15 amino acids. CDR3 in amino acids: CASSQSTGTYNERFF. The DNA for the CDR3 is TGTGCCAGCAGTCAATCGACAGGGACCTACAATGAGCGGTTCTTC.

The rearrangement uses TRBV5-1 and TRBJ2-1; D perhaps matches TRBD2 (6 bases). The germline gives CDR1 SGHRS, CDR2 YFSETQ. Trimming left V 1 base short and J 1 base short, with 9 bases between. The CDR3 covers 15 residues. This CDR3 is CASSLRERSYNEQFF. The CDR3, as DNA: TGCGCCAGCAGCTTGCGGGAGCGGTCCTACAATGAGCAGTTCTTC.